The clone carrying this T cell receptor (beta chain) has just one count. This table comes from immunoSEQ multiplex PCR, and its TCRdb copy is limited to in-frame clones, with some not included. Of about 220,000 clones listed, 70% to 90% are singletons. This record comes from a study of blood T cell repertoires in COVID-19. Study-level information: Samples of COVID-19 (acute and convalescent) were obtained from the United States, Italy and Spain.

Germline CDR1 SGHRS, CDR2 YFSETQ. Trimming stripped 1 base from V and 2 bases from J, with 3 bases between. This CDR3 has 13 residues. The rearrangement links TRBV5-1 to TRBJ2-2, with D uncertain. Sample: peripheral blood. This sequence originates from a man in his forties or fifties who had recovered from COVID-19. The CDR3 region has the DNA TGCGCCAGCAGCTTGTATAACACCGGGGAGCTGTTTTTT. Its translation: CASSLYNTGELFF.